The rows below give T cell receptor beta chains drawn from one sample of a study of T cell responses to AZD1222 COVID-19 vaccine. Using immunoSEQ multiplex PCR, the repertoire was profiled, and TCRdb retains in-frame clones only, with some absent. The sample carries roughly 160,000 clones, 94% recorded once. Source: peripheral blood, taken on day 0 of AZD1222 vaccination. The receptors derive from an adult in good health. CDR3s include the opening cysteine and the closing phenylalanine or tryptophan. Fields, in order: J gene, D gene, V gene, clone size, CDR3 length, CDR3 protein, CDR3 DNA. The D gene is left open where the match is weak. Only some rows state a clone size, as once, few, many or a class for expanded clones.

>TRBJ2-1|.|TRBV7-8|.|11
CASSLGRQQFF
TGTGCCAGCAGCTTAGGCCGCCAGCAGTTCTTC
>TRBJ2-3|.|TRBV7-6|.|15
CASSLVSRAMDTQYF
TGTGCCAGCAGCTTAGTCTCCAGGGCGATGGATACGCAGTATTTT
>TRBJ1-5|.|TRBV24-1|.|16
CATSEWTVHSNQPQHF
TGTGCCACCAGTGAGTGGACGGTCCATAGCAATCAGCCCCAGCATTTT
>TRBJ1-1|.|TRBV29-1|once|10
CSVDYLEAFF
TGCAGCGTTGACTATCTTGAAGCTTTCTTT
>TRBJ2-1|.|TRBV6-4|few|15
CASSDSTGSYNEQFF
TGTGCCAGCAGTGACTCCACAGGATCCTACAATGAGCAGTTCTTC
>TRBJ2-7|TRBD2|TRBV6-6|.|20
CASSRTPGLARRGPSYEQYF
TGTGCCAGCAGTCGGACACCGGGACTAGCGAGAAGGGGCCCCTCCTACGAGCAGTACTTC
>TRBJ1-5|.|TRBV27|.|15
CASSKTRASNQPQHF
TGTGCCAGCAGTAAGACACGTGCTAGCAATCAGCCCCAGCATTTT
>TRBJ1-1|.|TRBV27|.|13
CASSPRQKSEAFF
TGTGCCAGCAGTCCCCGACAGAAGAGTGAAGCTTTCTTT
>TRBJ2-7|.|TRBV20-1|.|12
CSASTSYYEQYF
TGCAGTGCTAGTACGTCCTACTACGAGCAGTACTTC
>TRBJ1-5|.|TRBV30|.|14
CAWRTPGPDQPQHF
TGTGCCTGGAGGACCCCAGGGCCCGATCAGCCCCAGCATTTT
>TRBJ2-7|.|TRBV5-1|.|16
CASSLVGAQPGSEQYF
TGCGCCAGCAGCTTGGTTGGGGCACAGCCGGGCAGCGAGCAGTACTTC
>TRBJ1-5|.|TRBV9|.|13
CASRNRANQPQHF
TGTGCCAGCAGAAACAGGGCTAATCAGCCCCAGCATTTT
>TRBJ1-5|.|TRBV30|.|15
CAWSGGAGSHQPQHF
TGTGCCTGGAGTGGGGGGGCAGGGTCGCATCAGCCCCAGCATTTT
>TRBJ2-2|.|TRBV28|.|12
CASISMGGELFF
TGTGCCAGCATTAGCATGGGCGGGGAGCTGTTTTTT
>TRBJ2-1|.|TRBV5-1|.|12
CASSLLDLEQFF
TGCGCCAGCAGCTTGCTAGATCTTGAGCAGTTCTTC
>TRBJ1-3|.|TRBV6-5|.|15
CASSYIGGSGNTIYF
TGTGCCAGCAGTTACATCGGGGGCTCTGGAAACACCATATATTTT
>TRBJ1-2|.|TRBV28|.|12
CASTPSRRGYTF
TGTGCCAGCACCCCCTCGAGGAGGGGCTACACCTTC
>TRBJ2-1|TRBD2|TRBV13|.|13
CASSRTSFNEQFF
TGTGCCAGCAGCCGGACTAGTTTCAATGAGCAGTTCTTC
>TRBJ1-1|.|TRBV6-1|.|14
CASSESGHGAEAFF
TGTGCCAGCAGTGAATCGGGCCACGGCGCTGAAGCTTTCTTT
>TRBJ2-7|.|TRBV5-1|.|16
CASSLAVISGRHEQYF
TGCGCCAGCAGCTTGGCCGTAATTTCGGGACGCCACGAGCAGTACTTC
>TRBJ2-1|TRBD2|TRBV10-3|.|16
CAISDSGASSYNEQFF
TGTGCCATCAGTGATAGCGGGGCGAGCTCCTACAATGAGCAGTTCTTC
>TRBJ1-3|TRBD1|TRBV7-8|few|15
CASSFTGGRGDTIYF
TGTGCCAGCAGCTTTACAGGGGGCCGCGGGGACACCATATATTTT
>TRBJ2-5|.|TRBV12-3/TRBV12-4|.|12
CASSRTQETQYF
TGTGCCAGCAGTAGGACGCAAGAGACCCAGTACTTC
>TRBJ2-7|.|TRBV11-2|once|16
CASSFGAEDASYEQYF
TGTGCCAGCAGCTTCGGGGCTGAGGATGCCTCCTACGAGCAGTACTTC
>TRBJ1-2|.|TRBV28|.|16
CASTPHQGTLNYGYTF
TGTGCCAGCACCCCTCATCAGGGGACGTTAAACTATGGCTACACCTTC
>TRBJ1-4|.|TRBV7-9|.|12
CASSLDVEKLFF
TGTGCCAGCAGCTTAGATGTCGAAAAACTGTTTTTT
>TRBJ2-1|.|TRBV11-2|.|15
CASSLGRSPLNEQFF
TGTGCCAGCAGCTTGGGGCGGAGCCCCCTCAATGAGCAGTTCTTC
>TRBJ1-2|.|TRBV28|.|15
CASSPIPKGGYGYTF
TGTGCCAGCAGTCCCATCCCCAAAGGGGGCTATGGCTACACCTTC
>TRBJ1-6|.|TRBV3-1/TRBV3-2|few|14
CASNGAAYNSPLHF
TGTGCCAGCAATGGGGCAGCTTATAATTCACCCCTCCACTTT
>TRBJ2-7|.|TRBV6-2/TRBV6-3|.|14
CASSYRGRRDEQYF
TGTGCCAGCAGTTATCGGGGGAGAAGGGACGAGCAGTACTTC
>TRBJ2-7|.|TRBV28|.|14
CASSFPRYGNEQYF
TGTGCCAGCAGTTTTCCCCGATATGGGAACGAGCAGTACTTC
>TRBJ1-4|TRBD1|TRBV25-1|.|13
CASSEYGGQKLFF
TGTGCCAGCAGTGAATACGGGGGACAGAAACTGTTTTTT
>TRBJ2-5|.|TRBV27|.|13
CASSLYQEETQYF
TGTGCCAGCAGTTTATATCAAGAGGAGACCCAGTACTTC
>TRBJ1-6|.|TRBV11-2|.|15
CASTLRGSYNSPLHF
TGTGCCAGCACTTTAAGGGGGTCCTATAATTCACCCCTCCACTTT
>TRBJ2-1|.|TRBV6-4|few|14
CASSPTPSGSEQFF
TGTGCCAGCAGTCCTACTCCCTCGGGGAGTGAGCAGTTCTTC
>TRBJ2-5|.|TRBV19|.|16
CASSIDVRGHSETQYF
TGTGCCAGTAGTATAGATGTCCGGGGGCACAGTGAGACCCAGTACTTC
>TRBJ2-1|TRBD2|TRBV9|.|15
CASSVGTGGDNEQFF
TGTGCCAGCAGCGTAGGGACCGGGGGGGACAATGAGCAGTTCTTC
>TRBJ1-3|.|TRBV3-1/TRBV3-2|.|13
CASSWTSRNTIYF
TGTGCCAGCAGCTGGACTTCCAGAAACACCATATATTTT
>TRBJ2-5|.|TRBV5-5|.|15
CASSLYTGTVETQYF
TGTGCCAGCAGCCTCTATACCGGGACCGTCGAGACCCAGTACTTC
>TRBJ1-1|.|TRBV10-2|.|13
CASTRVEDTEAFF
TGCGCCAGCACTAGGGTGGAGGACACTGAAGCTTTCTTT
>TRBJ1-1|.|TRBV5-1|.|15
CASSLVPGAGTEAFF
TGCGCCAGCAGCTTGGTCCCGGGGGCAGGCACTGAAGCTTTCTTT
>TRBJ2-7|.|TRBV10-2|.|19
CASSRSTEASARLPYEQYF
TGCGCCAGCAGTCGGTCGACGGAGGCTAGCGCTCGCCTTCCCTACGAGCAGTACTTC
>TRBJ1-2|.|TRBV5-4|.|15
CASSLVAQAVGGYTF
TGTGCCAGCAGCTTGGTCGCACAGGCCGTAGGGGGCTACACCTTC
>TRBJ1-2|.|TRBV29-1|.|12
CSVETRWDGYTF
TGCAGCGTTGAAACCCGTTGGGATGGCTACACCTTC
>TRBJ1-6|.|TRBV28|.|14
CASSLERAWAPLHF
TGTGCCAGCAGTTTGGAGAGGGCCTGGGCGCCCCTCCACTTT
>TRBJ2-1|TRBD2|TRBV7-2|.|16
CASTGGPGLAGVEQFF
TGTGCCAGCACCGGGGGCCCGGGACTAGCGGGAGTTGAGCAGTTCTTC
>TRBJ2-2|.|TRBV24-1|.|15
CATMYSGSPAGELFF
TGTGCCACCATGTACTCCGGGTCCCCAGCCGGGGAGCTGTTTTTT
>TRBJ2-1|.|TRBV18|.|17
CASSSNTPRTHGNEQFF
TGTGCCAGCTCATCGAATACGCCACGGACCCACGGCAATGAGCAGTTCTTC
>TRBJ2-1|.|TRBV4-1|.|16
CASSQSALILDNEQFF
TGCGCCAGCAGCCAATCCGCCTTGATCCTCGACAATGAGCAGTTCTTC